This TCR beta chain was retrieved from a study of T cell repertoires in cytomegalovirus infection. This clonotype has at least ten counts. CDR1 is SGHRS and CDR2 is YFSETQ in the germline V gene. The CDR3 covers 14 residues. With 5 bases removed from V and 0 bases from J, the gap between germline ends came to 12 bases. One entry per CDR3 protein, called by TCRdb with MiXCR from the reads. This table has roughly 230,000 distinct CDR3 sequences, roughly 6.5% appearing once. Material for sequencing was PBMCs. The sequence was obtained from a human donor in good health (CMV status not recorded). Some clones in this sample may be carry-over from other donors' samples. The V gene is TRBV5-1, the J gene TRBJ2-7; D is ambiguous. DNA for the CDR3: TGCGCCAGCAGGAAGGCCGCTAGCTCCTACGAGCAGTACTTC. Its protein is CASRKAASSYEQYF.